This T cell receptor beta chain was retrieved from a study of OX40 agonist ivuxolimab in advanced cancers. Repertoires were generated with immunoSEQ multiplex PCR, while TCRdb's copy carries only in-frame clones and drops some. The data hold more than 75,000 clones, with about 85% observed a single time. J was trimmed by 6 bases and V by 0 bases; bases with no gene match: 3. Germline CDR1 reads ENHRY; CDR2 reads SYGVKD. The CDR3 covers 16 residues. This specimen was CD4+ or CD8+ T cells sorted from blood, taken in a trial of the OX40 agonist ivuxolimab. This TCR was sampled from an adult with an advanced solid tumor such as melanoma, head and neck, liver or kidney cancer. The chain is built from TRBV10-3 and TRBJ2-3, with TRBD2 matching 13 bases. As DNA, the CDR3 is TGTGCCATCAGTGAGTCGACTAGCGGGAGGTGGGATACGCAGTATTTT. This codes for CAISESTSGRWDTQYF.